These T cell receptor beta chains were read from a single sample in a study of blood T cells in healthy people across ages. MiXCR was run by TCRdb on the 5' RACE reads, yielding one entry per CDR3 protein. The repertoire holds 1.5 million to 2 million distinct CDR3 sequences, with about 39% as singletons. The source material was blood. The receptor set was obtained from a human donor in good health. CDR3s include the opening cysteine and the closing phenylalanine or tryptophan. The order of the fields is CDR3 length, D gene, J gene, V gene, clone size, CDR3 DNA, CDR3 protein. D genes are given only for firm matches. Clone size is shown for a subset of rows, as once, few, many or a class of expanded clone.

16	TRBD2	TRBJ2-3	TRBV5-1	-	TGCGCCAGCAGCATGGCGAGCGGGGGGAGCACAGATACGCAGTATTTT	CASSMASGGSTDTQYF
16	TRBD2	TRBJ2-3	TRBV4-3	many	TGCGCCAGCAGCCAAGATCGAAGCGGGGGGGCAGATACGCAGTATTTT	CASSQDRSGGADTQYF
14	-	TRBJ2-3	TRBV5-1	few	TGCGCCAGCAGCTCTACCGGGGTGGGAGATACGCAGTATTTT	CASSSTGVGDTQYF
16	-	TRBJ2-7	TRBV13	few	TGTGCCAGCAGCCCCATCCCCTTGGGCCCTGCCTACGAGCAGTACTTC	CASSPIPLGPAYEQYF
13	-	TRBJ1-1	TRBV9	-	TGTGCCAGCAACGAACAGGGTATGTCTGAAGCTTTCTTT	CASNEQGMSEAFF
13	-	TRBJ1-1	TRBV6-2/TRBV6-3	-	TGTGCCACGCACCGGGCCACCAACACTGAAGCTTTCTTT	CATHRATNTEAFF
15	TRBD1	TRBJ2-7	TRBV7-9	-	TGTGCCAGCAGCTTAGACAGGGGAAAGTCCTACGAGCAGTACTTC	CASSLDRGKSYEQYF
15	TRBD1	TRBJ2-1	TRBV24-1	-	TGTGCCGCCAGTATGAGGGGGCGATCCTACAATGAGCAGTTCTTC	CAASMRGRSYNEQFF
17	-	TRBJ2-1	TRBV15	few	TGTGCCACCAGCAGAGAAGGTAGCGGATCCTCCTACAATGGGCAGTTCTTC	CATSREGSGSSYNGQFF
14	-	TRBJ1-5	TRBV20-1	-	TGCAGTGCTAGAGTAGCGGATAGCAATCAGCCCCAGCATTTT	CSARVADSNQPQHF
14	-	TRBJ2-3	TRBV7-3	-	TGTGCCGGCAGCTTAATGAGGGGTGGCGACACGCAGTATTTT	CAGSLMRGGDTQYF
15	-	TRBJ2-3	TRBV29-1	few	TGCAGCGTTGTGGGGAGACTTACCAGGAACAATACGCAGTATTTT	CSVVGRLTRNNTQYF
16	-	TRBJ2-6	TRBV10-3	few	TGTGCCATCAGTGAGTCGGGGGGCCTTGGGGCCAACGTCCTGACTTTC	CAISESGGLGANVLTF
14	TRBD1	TRBJ2-1	TRBV27	-	TGTGCCAGCAGGCTGACAGGGTCAGTCGGCGAGCAGTTCTTC	CASRLTGSVGEQFF